Reported below is one T cell receptor (beta chain). Its antigen is as yet unknown. These data originate in a study of CD8+ T cells in alopecia areata. Study background: In an open-label trial, patients got 5 to 10 mg tofacitinib twice daily. Regarding the study as a whole: Clonality exceeded that of normal scalp in lesional scalp, most notably in alopecia totalis/universalis.

Alopecia areata patients had lesional scalp punch biopsies and peripheral blood taken from them. Separation by sorting yielded CD4+ and CD8+ T cells from PBMCs. V was pared by 3 bases and J by 0 bases, with 12 bases between. The length of the CDR3 is 16 residues. RNA, once extracted, was reverse transcribed into cDNA for use as the sequencing template. Profiled with immunoSEQ multiplex PCR; TCRdb holds only in-frame clones, not every one. The sample consists of 130,000 or so clones, approximately 49% of them appearing once. Sequenced here: CD8+ T cells sorted from blood, sampled at week 0. The chain links TRBV23-1 to TRBJ1-5; D uncertain. TRBV23-1 is known as an ORF, though its function is uncertain. This receptor was taken from a human donor with alopecia areata. CDR3: CASSQADTHSNQPQHF. The DNA of the CDR3 is TGCGCCAGCAGTCAGGCCGACACCCATAGCAATCAGCCCCAGCATTTT.